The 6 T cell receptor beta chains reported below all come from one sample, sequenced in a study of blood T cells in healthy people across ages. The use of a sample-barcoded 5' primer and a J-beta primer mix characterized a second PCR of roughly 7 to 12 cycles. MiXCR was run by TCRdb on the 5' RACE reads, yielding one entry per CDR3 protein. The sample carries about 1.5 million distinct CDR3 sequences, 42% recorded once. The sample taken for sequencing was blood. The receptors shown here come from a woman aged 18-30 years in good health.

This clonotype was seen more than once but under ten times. As DNA, the CDR3 is TGCAGTGCTAGAGATTGGGGGAGGTCCACCTACGAGCAGTACTTC. Protein sequence: CSARDWGRSTYEQYF. The chain uses TRBV20-1 and TRBJ2-7; weak D call: TRBD2 (6 bases). The ends were cut back, 0 bases at V and 2 bases at J, with 14 bases in the middle. Germline V CDR1 and CDR2: DFQATT, SNEGSKA (reference sequence). This CDR3 is 15 amino acids long.

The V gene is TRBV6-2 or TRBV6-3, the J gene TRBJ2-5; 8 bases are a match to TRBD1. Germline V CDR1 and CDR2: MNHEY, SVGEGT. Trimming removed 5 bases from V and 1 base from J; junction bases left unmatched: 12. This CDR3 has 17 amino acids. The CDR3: CASSPNAWTGFQETQYF. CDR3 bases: TGTGCCAGCAGTCCGAATGCCTGGACAGGGTTCCAAGAGACCCAGTACTTC.

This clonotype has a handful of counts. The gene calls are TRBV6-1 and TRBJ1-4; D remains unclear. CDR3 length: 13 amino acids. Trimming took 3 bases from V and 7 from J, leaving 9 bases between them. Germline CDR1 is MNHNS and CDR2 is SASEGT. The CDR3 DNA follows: TGTGCCAGCAGTGACCGCGGGTCTGAAAAACTGTTTTTT. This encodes CASSDRGSEKLFF.

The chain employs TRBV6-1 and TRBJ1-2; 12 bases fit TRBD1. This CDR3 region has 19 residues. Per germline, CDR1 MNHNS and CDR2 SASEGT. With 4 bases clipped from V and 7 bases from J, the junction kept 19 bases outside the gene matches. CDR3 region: CASSVAPGTGGLVRLGYTF. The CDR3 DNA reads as TGTGCCAGCAGTGTTGCCCCGGGGACAGGGGGCCTGGTCCGTCTTGGCTACACCTTC.

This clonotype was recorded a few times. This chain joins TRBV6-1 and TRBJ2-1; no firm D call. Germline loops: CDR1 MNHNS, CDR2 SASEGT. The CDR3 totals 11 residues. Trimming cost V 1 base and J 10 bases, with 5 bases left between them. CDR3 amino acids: CASSEGPEQFF. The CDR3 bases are TGTGCCAGCAGTGAAGGCCCCGAGCAGTTCTTC.

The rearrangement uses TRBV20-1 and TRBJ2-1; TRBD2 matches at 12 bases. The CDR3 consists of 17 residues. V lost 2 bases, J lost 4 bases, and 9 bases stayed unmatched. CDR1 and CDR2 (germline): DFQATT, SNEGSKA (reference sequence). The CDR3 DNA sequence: TGCAGTGCTAGACAACTAGCGGGAGGTAGTGGGTACAATGAGCAGTTCTTC. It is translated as CSARQLAGGSGYNEQFF.